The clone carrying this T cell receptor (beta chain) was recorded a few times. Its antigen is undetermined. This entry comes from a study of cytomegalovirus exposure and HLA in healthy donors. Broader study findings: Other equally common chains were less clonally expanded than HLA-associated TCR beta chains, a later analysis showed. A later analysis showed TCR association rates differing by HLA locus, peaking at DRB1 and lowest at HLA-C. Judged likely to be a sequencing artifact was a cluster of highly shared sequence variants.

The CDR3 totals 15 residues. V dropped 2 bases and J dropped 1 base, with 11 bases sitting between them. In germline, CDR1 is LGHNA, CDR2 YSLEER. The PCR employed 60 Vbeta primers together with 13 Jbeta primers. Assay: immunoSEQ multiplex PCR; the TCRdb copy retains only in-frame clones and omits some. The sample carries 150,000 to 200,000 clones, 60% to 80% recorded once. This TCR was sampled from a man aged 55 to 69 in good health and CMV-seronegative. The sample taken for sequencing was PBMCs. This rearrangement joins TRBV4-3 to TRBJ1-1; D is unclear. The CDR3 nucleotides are TGCGCCAGCAGCCAATCGTGGAGAGAGAACACTGAAGCTTTCTTT. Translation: CASSQSWRENTEAFF.